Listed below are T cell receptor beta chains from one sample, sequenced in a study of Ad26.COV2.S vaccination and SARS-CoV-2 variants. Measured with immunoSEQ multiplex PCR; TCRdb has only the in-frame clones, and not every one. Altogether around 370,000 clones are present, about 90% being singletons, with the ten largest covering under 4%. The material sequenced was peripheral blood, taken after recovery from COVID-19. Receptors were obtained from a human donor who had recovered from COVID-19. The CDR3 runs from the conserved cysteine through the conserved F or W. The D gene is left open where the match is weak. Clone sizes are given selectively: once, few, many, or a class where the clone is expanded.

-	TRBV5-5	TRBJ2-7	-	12	CASSFSLYEQYF	TGTGCCAGCAGCTTTTCCCTCTACGAGCAGTACTTC
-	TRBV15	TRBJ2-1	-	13	CATSRAPGNEQFF	TGTGCCACCAGCAGAGCCCCAGGGAATGAGCAGTTCTTC
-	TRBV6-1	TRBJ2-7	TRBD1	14	CASSDGTGFYEQYF	TGTGCCAGCAGTGATGGGACAGGGTTTTACGAGCAGTACTTC
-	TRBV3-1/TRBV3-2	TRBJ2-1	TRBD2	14	CASNSGGAHNEQFF	TGTGCCAGTAATAGCGGGGGGGCCCACAATGAGCAGTTCTTC
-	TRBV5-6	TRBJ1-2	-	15	CASSPVVGMAYGYTF	TGTGCCAGCAGCCCCGTTGTTGGGATGGCCTATGGCTACACCTTC
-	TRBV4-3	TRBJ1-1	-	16	CASSQTLTVIHTEAFF	TGCGCCAGCAGCCAGACATTGACAGTTATTCACACTGAAGCTTTCTTT
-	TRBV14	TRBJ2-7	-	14	CASSLWTVPYEQYF	TGTGCCAGCAGCCTATGGACAGTACCCTACGAGCAGTACTTC
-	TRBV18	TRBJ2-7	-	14	CASSPTRTLYEQYF	TGTGCCAGCTCACCAACACGGACCCTCTACGAGCAGTACTTC
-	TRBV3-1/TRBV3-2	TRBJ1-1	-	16	CASSQEGQTGFTEAFF	TGTGCCAGCAGCCAAGAGGGTCAGACAGGTTTCACTGAAGCTTTCTTT
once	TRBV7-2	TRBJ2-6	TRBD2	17	CASSLEAGGSGANVLTF	TGTGCCAGCAGCTTAGAGGCGGGAGGCTCTGGGGCCAACGTCCTGACTTTC
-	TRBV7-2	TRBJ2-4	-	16	CASSLPGDRAKNIQYF	TGTGCCAGCAGCTTACCAGGAGACAGGGCCAAAAACATTCAGTACTTC
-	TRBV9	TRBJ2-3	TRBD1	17	CASSVGGQGRPTDTQYF	TGTGCCAGCAGCGTAGGGGGACAGGGAAGGCCCACAGATACGCAGTATTTT
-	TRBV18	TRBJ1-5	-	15	CASSRGGSGNQPQHF	TGTGCCAGCTCACGAGGGGGAAGCGGCAATCAGCCCCAGCATTTT
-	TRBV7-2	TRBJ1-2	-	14	CASSFQGKGNGYTF	TGTGCCAGCAGCTTCCAGGGGAAGGGGAATGGCTACACCTTC
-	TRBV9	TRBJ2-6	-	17	CASSVAVQNSGANVLTF	TGTGCCAGCAGCGTAGCGGTACAGAACTCTGGGGCCAACGTCCTGACTTTC
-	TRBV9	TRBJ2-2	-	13	CASSVADTGELFF	TGTGCCAGCAGCGTAGCAGACACCGGGGAGCTGTTTTTT
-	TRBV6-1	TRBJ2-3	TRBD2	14	CASSEGTSGDTQYF	TGTGCCAGCAGTGAGGGGACTAGTGGCGATACGCAGTATTTT
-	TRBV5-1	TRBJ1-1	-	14	CASSGAQENTEAFF	TGCGCCAGCAGCGGGGCACAGGAGAACACTGAAGCTTTCTTT
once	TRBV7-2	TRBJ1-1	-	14	CASTQPRANTEAFF	TGTGCCAGCACCCAGCCCAGGGCAAACACTGAAGCTTTCTTT
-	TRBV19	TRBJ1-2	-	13	CASSEVGEYGYTF	TGTGCCAGTAGTGAGGTCGGAGAATACGGCTACACCTTC
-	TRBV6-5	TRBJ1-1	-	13	CASRMWGSTEAFF	TGTGCCAGCAGAATGTGGGGAAGCACTGAAGCTTTCTTT
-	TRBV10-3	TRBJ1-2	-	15	CAISELVGFGDGYTF	TGTGCCATCAGTGAGTTGGTAGGGTTCGGAGACGGCTACACCTTC
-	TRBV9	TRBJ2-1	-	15	CASSPPGLSYNEQFF	TGTGCCAGCAGCCCACCGGGCCTCTCCTACAATGAGCAGTTCTTC
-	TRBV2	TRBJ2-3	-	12	CASSEDTDTQYF	TGTGCCAGCAGTGAAGACACAGATACGCAGTATTTT
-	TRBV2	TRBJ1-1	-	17	CASSVRGYGGLNTEAFF	TGTGCCAGCAGTGTAAGGGGGTACGGGGGTCTGAACACTGAAGCTTTCTTT
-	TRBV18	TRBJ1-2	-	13	CASGDGANYGYTF	TGTGCCAGCGGGGACGGAGCTAACTATGGCTACACCTTC
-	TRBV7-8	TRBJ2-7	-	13	CASSFYSSYEQYF	TGTGCCAGCAGCTTCTACAGCTCCTACGAGCAGTACTTC
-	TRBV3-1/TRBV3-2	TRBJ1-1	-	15	CASSQSSVMNTEAFF	TGTGCCAGCAGCCAATCGTCGGTTATGAACACTGAAGCTTTCTTT
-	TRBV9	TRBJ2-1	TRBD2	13	CASRGGTDNEQFF	TGTGCCAGCAGGGGGGGGACTGACAATGAGCAGTTCTTC
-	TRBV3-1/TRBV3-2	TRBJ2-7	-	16	CASSPIQYGGLNEQYF	TGTGCCAGCAGCCCCATTCAGTATGGTGGTCTGAACGAGCAGTACTTC
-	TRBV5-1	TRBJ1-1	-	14	CASSWGSSNTEAFF	TGCGCCAGCAGCTGGGGAAGTTCGAACACTGAAGCTTTCTTT
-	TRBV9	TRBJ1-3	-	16	CASSPWITKYGNTIYF	TGTGCCAGCAGCCCCTGGATAACAAAGTATGGAAACACCATATATTTT
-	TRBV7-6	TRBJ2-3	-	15	CASSLALASTDTQYF	TGTGCCAGCAGCTTAGCTTTAGCTAGCACAGATACGCAGTATTTT
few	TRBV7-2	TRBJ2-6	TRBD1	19	CASSPAPQGGISGANVLTF	TGTGCCAGCAGCCCCGCCCCACAGGGGGGTATATCTGGGGCCAACGTCCTGACTTTC
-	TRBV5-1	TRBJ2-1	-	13	CASSRWGDNEQFF	TGCGCCAGCAGCCGGTGGGGGGACAATGAGCAGTTCTTC
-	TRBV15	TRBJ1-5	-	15	CATSRGTAVNQPQHF	TGTGCCACCAGCAGAGGGACAGCTGTCAATCAGCCCCAGCATTTT
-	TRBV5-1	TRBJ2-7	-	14	CASSPSGLNYEQYF	TGCGCCAGCAGCCCCTCCGGACTGAACTACGAGCAGTACTTC
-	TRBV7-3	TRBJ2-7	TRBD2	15	CASSAAGGPNYEQYF	TGTGCCAGCAGCGCGGCGGGGGGCCCGAATTACGAGCAGTACTTC
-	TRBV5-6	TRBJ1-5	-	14	CASSLGGVRQPQHF	TGTGCCAGCAGCTTGGGGGGCGTCCGGCAGCCCCAGCATTTT
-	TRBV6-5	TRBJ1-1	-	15	CASSPLQGEGTEAFF	TGTGCCAGCAGTCCACTCCAGGGAGAAGGCACTGAAGCTTTCTTT
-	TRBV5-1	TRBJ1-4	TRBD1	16	CASSLAATGVGEKLFF	TGCGCCAGCAGCTTGGCCGCGACAGGGGTTGGGGAAAAACTGTTTTTT
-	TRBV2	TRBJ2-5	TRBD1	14	CASSWDRGRETQYF	TGTGCCAGCAGTTGGGACAGGGGAAGGGAGACCCAGTACTTC
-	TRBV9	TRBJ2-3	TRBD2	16	CASSVGGTSGADTQYF	TGTGCCAGCAGCGTAGGTGGGACTAGCGGTGCAGATACGCAGTATTTT